This paragraph covers one T cell receptor (beta chain) sequence. Germline trimming cut 3 bases from V and 9 bases from J; bases unmatched to any gene: 9. CDR3 length: 15 residues. CDR1 is SGHTA, CDR2 FQGNSA, per germline. The data are from a study of blood T cell repertoires in COVID-19. While infection was still active, Seattle patients were enrolled and then followed longitudinally. Assay used: immunoSEQ multiplex PCR; TCRdb lists only in-frame clones, some missing. The data contain about 240,000 clones, roughly 80% of them singletons. Source material: peripheral blood. This clonotype was obtained from a woman of 80 years or more with COVID-19, enrolled during active disease. The chain carries TRBV7-2 and TRBJ2-1; the match to TRBD2 covers 9 bases. The CDR3 is CASSFGGGRASEQFF. The DNA for the CDR3 is TGTGCCAGCAGCTTTGGCGGCGGGAGGGCCAGTGAGCAGTTCTTC.